The present TCR beta chain was sequenced within a study of CD8 T cells in ankylosing spondylitis (dated by TCRdb to about 2017). Regarding the research as a whole: The study set out to find disease-linked TCR variants by profiling T cell receptor beta repertoires in ankylosing spondylitis patients and healthy donors. The full study cohort comprised around 23 ankylosing spondylitis patients and approximately 100 healthy donors. Peripheral blood was sampled, and synovial fluid was also collected from ankylosing spondylitis patients.

CDR1 and CDR2 are read off the germline V gene (reference sequence) as DFQATT and SNEGSKA. The CDR3 starts with the cysteine, ends with the phenylalanine, and has 19 residues. This entry keeps only the CDR3 DNA: 57 bases, framed from base 1. Instrument on record: Illumina HiSeq 2500. Quantitative 5'-RACE with molecular barcodes was used to prepare TCR beta libraries. The original methods were these. Disease-linked TCR variants were identified with a new computational method built on a probabilistic model of VDJ rearrangement. TCRdb reprocessing: public reads trimmed at Q25 with fastp, clones called with MiXCR, in-frame beta chains kept. Duplicate CDR3 protein sequences are folded into a single record with the most common DNA and genes. The V and J calls were not made by the authors but by TCRdb's processing. The sample table contains 150,000 to 200,000 distinct CDR3 sequences; only one count was recorded for more than 9% of them. Just under 30% of the sample goes to the ten largest clones.

On this clonotype itself: Its antigen has not been determined. The junction does not match germline at one end; this may be a read error.

Broad study findings and their caveats: Significant enrichment of the disease-linked clones was reported in matched synovial fluid samples from ankylosing spondylitis patients. Blood from ankylosing spondylitis patients appeared to be characterized by a TCR beta motif made up of 8 or 9 highly homologous amino acid variants. Some of the motif variants had been reported before in the synovial fluid and blood of reactive arthritis patients, a finding that suggests common disease-initiation mechanisms. The disease-linked clones had a CD8+ phenotype and were found at relatively low frequencies in peripheral blood.

This TCR was sampled from a male donor with ankylosing spondylitis or in good health (not recorded which). The rearranged segments are TRBV20-1 and TRBJ1-1, with TRBD1 identical over 10 junction bases. Sample: blood, either unsorted or a sorted T cell fraction (not recorded which). Here is the DNA: TGCTGTGCTAGAGGTTTCACTGGGGGGACAGGGGCTGGACGAACTGAAGCTTTCTTT. This translates into CCARGFTGGTGAGRTEAFF.